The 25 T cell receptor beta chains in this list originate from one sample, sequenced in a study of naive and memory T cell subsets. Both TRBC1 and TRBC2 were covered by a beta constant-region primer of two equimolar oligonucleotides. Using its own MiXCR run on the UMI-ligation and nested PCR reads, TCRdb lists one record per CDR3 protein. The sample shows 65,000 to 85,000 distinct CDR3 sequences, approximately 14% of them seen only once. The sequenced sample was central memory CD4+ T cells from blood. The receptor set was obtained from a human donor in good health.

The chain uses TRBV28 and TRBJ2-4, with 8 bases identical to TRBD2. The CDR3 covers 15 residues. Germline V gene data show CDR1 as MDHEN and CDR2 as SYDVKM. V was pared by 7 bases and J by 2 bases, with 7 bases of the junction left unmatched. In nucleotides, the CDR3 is TGTGCCAGCACCGGGACTAGGTTTTCCAAAAACATTCAGTACTTC. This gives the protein CASTGTRFSKNIQYF.

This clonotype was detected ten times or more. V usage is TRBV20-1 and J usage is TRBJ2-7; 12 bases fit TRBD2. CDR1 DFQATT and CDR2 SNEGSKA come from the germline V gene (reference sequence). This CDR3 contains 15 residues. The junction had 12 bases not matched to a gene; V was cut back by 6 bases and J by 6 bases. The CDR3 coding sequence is TGCAGTGCCCCTAGGACTAGCGGGACAGTGGGCGAGCAGTACTTC. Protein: CSAPRTSGTVGEQYF.

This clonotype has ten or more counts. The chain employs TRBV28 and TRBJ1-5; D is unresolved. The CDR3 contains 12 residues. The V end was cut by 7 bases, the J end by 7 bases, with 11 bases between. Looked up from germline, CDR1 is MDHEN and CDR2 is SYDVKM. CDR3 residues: CASNLIRQPQHF. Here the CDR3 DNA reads TGTGCCAGCAACCTAATCAGACAGCCCCAGCATTTT.

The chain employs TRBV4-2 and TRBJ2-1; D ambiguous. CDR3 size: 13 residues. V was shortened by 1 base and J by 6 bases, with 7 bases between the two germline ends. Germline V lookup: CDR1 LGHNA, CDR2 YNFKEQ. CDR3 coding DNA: TGTGCCAGCAGCCAAGCCCCAATCAATGAGCAGTTCTTC. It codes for CASSQAPINEQFF.

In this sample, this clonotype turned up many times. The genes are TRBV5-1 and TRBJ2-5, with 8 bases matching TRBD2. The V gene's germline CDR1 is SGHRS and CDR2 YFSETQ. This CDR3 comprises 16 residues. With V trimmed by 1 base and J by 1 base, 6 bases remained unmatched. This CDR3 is CASSLNSGALQETQYF. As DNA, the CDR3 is TGCGCCAGCAGCTTGAATAGCGGGGCCCTCCAAGAGACCCAGTACTTC.

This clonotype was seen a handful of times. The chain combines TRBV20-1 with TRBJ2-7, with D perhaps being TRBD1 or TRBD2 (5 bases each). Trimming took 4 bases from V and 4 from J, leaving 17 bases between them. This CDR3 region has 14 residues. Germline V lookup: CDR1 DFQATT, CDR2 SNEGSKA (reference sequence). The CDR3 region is CSATPVGASYEQYF. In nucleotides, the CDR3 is TGCAGTGCTACCCCAGTCGGGGCGAGTTACGAGCAGTACTTC.

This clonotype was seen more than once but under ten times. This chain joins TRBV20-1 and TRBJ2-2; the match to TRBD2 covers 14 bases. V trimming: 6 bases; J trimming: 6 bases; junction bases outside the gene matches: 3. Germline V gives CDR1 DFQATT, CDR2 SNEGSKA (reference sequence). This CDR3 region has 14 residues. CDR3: CSAEGLAGAGELFF. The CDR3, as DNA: TGCAGTGCCGAGGGACTAGCGGGAGCCGGGGAGCTGTTTTTT.

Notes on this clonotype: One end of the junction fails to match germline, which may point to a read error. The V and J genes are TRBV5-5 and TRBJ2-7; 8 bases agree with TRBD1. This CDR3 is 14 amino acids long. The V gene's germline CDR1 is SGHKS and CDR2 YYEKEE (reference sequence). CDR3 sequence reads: CASSSTPDRVELFF. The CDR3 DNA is TGTGCCAGCAGCTCAACCCCGGACAGGGTAGAACTCTTTTTC.

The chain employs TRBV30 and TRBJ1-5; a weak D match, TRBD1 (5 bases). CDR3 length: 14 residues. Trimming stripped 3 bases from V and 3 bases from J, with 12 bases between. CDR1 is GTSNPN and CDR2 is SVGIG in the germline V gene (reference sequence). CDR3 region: CAWSAGSFNQPQHF. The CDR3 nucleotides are TGTGCCTGGAGCGCAGGGTCTTTCAATCAGCCCCAGCATTTT.

This chain's CDR3 is CASSAQYGLGAYEQYF. CDR3 nucleotide sequence: TGTGCCAGCAGCGCACAATATGGGCTCGGGGCCTACGAGCAGTACTTC. This chain uses TRBV7-2 with TRBJ2-7, with D possibly matching TRBD2 (5 bases). V was clipped by 5 bases and J by 2 bases, with 19 bases between them. CDR3 size: 16 residues. Germline-derived CDR1 and CDR2 are SGHTA and FQGNSA. Combining the CDR3 with reference TRBV7-2 and TRBJ2-7 gives the whole variable domain GAGVSQSPSNKVTEKGKDVELRCDPISGHTALYWYRQSLGQGLEFLIYFQGNSAPDKSGLPSDRFSAERTGGSVSTLTIQRTQQEDSAVYLCASSAQYGLGAYEQYFGPGTRLTVT.

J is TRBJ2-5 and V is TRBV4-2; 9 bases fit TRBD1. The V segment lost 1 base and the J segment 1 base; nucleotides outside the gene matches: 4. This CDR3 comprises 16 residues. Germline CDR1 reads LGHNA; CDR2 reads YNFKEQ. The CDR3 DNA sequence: TGTGCCAGCAGCCAAGGACCGGACAGGGGCCAAGAGACCCAGTACTTC. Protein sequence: CASSQGPDRGQETQYF.

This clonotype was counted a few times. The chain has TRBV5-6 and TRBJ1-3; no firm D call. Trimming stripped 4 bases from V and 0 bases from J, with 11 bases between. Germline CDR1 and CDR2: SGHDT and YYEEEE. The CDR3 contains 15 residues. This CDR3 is CASSPEGYSGNTIYF. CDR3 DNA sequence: TGTGCCAGCAGCCCCGAGGGATACTCTGGAAACACCATATATTTT.

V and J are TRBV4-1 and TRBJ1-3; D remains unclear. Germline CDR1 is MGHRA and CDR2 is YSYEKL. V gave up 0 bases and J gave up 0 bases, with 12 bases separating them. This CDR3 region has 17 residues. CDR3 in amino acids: CASSQDSMRSSGNTIYF. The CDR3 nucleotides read TGCGCCAGCAGCCAAGATAGCATGAGAAGCTCTGGAAACACCATATATTTT.

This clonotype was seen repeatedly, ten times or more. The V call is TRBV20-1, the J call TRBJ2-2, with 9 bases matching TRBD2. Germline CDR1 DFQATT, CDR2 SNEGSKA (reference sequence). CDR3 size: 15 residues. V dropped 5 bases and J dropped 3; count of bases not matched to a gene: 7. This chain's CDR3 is CSASRTSADTGELFF. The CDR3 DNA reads TGCAGTGCTTCCCGGACTAGCGCCGACACCGGGGAGCTGTTTTTT.

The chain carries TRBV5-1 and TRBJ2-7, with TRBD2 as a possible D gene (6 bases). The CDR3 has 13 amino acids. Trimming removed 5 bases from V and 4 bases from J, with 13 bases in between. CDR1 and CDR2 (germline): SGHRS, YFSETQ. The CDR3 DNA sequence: TGCGCCAGCAGTCCCGGGAGCCGATACGAGCAGTACTTC. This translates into CASSPGSRYEQYF.

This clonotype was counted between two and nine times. The CDR3 nucleotides read TGCAGTGCTAGCCCCAGCGGGAGGCCAGATACGCAGTATTTT. Amino acids: CSASPSGRPDTQYF. The V and J genes are TRBV20-1 and TRBJ2-3; 9 bases are a match to TRBD2. The V and J ends lost 3 bases and 4 bases, in that order; junction bases with no gene match: 5. Germline lookup yields CDR1 DFQATT and CDR2 SNEGSKA (reference sequence). This CDR3 has 14 amino acids.

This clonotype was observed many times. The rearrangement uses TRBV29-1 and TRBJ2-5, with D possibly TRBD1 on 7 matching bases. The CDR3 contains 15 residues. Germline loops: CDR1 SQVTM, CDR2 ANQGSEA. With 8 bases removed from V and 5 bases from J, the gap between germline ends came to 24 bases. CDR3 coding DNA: TGCAGCCTTGCCGGGACAGCCTCTCGGGAGGAGACCCAGTACTTC. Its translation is CSLAGTASREETQYF.

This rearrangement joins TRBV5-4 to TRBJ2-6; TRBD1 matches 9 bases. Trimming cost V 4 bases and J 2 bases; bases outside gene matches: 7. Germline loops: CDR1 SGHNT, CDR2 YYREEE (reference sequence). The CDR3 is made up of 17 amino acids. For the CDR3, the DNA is TGTGCCAGCAGCACGGGACAGGGAACCCCTGGGGCCAACGTCCTGACTTTC. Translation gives CASSTGQGTPGANVLTF.

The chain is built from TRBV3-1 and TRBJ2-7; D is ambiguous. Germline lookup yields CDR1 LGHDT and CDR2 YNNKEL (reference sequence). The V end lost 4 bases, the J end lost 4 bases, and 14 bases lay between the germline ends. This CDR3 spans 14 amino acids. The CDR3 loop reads CASSLSSGFYEQYF. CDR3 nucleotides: TGTGCCAGCAGCCTGAGTTCGGGCTTTTACGAGCAGTACTTC.

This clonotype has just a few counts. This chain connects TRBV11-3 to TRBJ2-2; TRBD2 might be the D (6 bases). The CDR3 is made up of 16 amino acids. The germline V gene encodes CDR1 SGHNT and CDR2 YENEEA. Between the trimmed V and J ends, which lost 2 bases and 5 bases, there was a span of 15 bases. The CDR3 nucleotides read TGTGCCAGCAGCTTAACAAAAGGGAGGCCAACCGGGGAGCTGTTTTTT. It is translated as CASSLTKGRPTGELFF.

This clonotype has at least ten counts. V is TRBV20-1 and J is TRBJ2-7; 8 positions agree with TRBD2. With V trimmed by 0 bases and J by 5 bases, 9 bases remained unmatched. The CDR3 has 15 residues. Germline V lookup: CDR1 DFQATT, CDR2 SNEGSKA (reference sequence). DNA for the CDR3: TGCAGTGCTAGAGATCGAGTTAGCGGGATCCACGAGCAGTACTTC. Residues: CSARDRVSGIHEQYF.

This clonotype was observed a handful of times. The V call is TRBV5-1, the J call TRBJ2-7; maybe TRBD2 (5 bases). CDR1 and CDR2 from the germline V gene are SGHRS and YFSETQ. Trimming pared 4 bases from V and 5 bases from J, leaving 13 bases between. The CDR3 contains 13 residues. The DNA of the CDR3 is TGCGCCAGCAGCCGGGATTTTGCGGACGAGCAGTACTTC. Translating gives CASSRDFADEQYF.

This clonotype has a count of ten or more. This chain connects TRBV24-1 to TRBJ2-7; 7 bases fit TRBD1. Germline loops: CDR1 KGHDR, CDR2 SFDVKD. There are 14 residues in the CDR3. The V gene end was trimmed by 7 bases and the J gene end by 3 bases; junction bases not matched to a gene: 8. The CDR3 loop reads CATSPSDRDYEQYF. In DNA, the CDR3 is TGTGCCACCAGCCCCTCTGACAGGGACTACGAGCAGTACTTC.

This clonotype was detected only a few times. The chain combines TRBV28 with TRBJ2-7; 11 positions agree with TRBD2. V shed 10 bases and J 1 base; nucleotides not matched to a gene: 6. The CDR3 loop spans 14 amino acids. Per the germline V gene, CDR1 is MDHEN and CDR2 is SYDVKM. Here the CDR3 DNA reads TGTGCCACCAGGGGACTAGCGGAATCCTACGAGCAGTACTTC. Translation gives CATRGLAESYEQYF. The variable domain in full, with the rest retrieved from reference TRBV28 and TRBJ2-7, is DVKVTQSSRYLVKRTGEKVFLECVQDMDHENMFWYRQDPGLGLRLIYFSYDVKMKEKGDIPEGYSVSREKKERFSLILESASTNQTSMYLCATRGLAESYEQYFGPGTRLTVT.

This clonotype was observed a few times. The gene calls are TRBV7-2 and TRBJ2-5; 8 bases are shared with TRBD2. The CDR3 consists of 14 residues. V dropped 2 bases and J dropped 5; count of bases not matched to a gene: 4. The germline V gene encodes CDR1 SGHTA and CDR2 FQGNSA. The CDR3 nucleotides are TGTGCCAGCAGCTTAACGGGGGGGAGGGAGACCCAGTACTTC. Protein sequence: CASSLTGGRETQYF.